This T cell receptor beta chain was obtained from a study of T cell responses to AZD1222 COVID-19 vaccine. The table came from immunoSEQ multiplex PCR; TCRdb's copy has only in-frame clones and leaves some out. The sample consists of approximately 140,000 clones, more than 90% of them appearing once. The V gene's germline CDR1 is LGHNA and CDR2 YSLEER. Germline trimming cut 5 bases from V and 7 bases from J; bases unmatched to any gene: 7. There are 14 residues in the CDR3. Sequenced material: peripheral blood, taken on day 0 of AZD1222 vaccination. This sequence originates from an adult in good health. V gene TRBV4-3 combines with J gene TRBJ1-4; 7 bases map to TRBD1. CDR3 residues: CASSFDRAFEKLFF. CDR3 DNA: TGCGCCAGCAGCTTCGACAGGGCCTTTGAAAAACTGTTTTTT.